This TCR beta chain was identified in a study of beta chain features in type 1 diabetes. The sequenced template was cDNA made from the entire isolated RNA. TCRdb keeps only in-frame clones here, not all; method: immunoSEQ multiplex PCR. The sample holds 300,000 to 450,000 clones, 10% to 15% seen once. Trimming removed 8 bases at V and 0 bases at J, with 11 bases between. Per the germline V gene, CDR1 is SGHNT and CDR2 is YENEEA. This CDR3 has 14 amino acids. The receptor was derived from a man aged 18 to 29 in good health. The chain joins TRBV11-3 to TRBJ2-1; D gene unclear. Sequenced: naive CD4+ T cells from blood. The DNA for the CDR3 is TGTGCCAGCTCCGAGAAAAGCTCCTACAATGAGCAGTTCTTC. It encodes CASSEKSSYNEQFF.